The 11 T cell receptor beta chains given below trace back to one sample, sequenced in a study of type 1 regulatory T cells (dated by TCRdb to the early 2020s). The listed sequencing device is Illumina MiSeq. TCRdb trimmed the raw reads at Q25, called clones with MiXCR and kept productive beta chains. Identical CDR3 protein sequences are pooled into one entry, listed with their most common genes and DNA. The sample table contains about 24,000 distinct CDR3 sequences; only one count was recorded for 72% of them. Roughly an eighth of the sample is taken by the ten largest. What these receptors recognize is not known. Sequences were obtained from cultured T cells, either the whole culture or a sorted T cell fraction (not recorded which). The sample's cell subset or site, from its label and the paper: Tr1-enriched cell product generated in vitro against host alloantigens. The origin of the receptors is a human donor in good health.

This clonotype appeared once. The rearrangement joins TRBV20-1 to TRBJ2-4, with D unclear. Trimming left V 4 bases short and J 0 bases short, with 10 bases between. Germline CDR1 reads DFQATT; CDR2 reads SNEGSKA (reference sequence). This CDR3 is built from 14 residues. The CDR3: CSAMDDLAKNIQYF. The CDR3 region has the DNA TGCAGTGCTATGGATGACCTAGCCAAAAACATTCAGTACTTC.

The rearrangement uses TRBV20-1 and TRBJ2-3, with D possibly being TRBD1 or TRBD2 (5 bases each). CDR3 size: 16 residues. Trimming took off 4 bases at V and 4 bases at J, with 21 bases between the two ends. Germline V gene lookup returns CDR1 DFQATT and CDR2 SNEGSKA (reference sequence). CDR3 loop: CSAISGGGEGPDTQYF. CDR3 bases: TGCAGTGCTATCTCCGGTGGGGGTGAGGGGCCAGATACGCAGTATTTT.

A single count supports this clonotype. This chain's CDR3 is CASSEGLAGEKQFF. In DNA, the CDR3 is TGTGCCAGCAGCGAGGGACTAGCGGGGGAGAAGCAGTTCTTC. The rearrangement links TRBV9 to TRBJ2-1; 14 bases match TRBD2. V shed 3 bases and J 11 bases; nucleotides not matched to a gene: 4. CDR1 and CDR2 from the germline V gene are SGDLS and YYNGEE. This CDR3 region has 14 residues.

The chain has TRBV9 and TRBJ2-1, with 16 bases lining up with TRBD2. Germline loops: CDR1 SGDLS, CDR2 YYNGEE. The CDR3 consists of 16 residues. V trimming: 4 bases; J trimming: 8 bases; junction bases outside the gene matches: 6. The CDR3 nucleotides are TGTGCCAGCAGCTCCGGGACTAGCGGGGGGGTGGATGAGCAGTTCTTC. It is translated as CASSSGTSGGVDEQFF. Full variable domain (rest looked up from reference TRBV9 and TRBJ2-1): DSGVTQTPKHLITATGQRVTLRCSPRSGDLSVYWYQQSLDQGLQFLIQYYNGEERAKGNILERFSAQQFPDLHSELNLSSLELGDSALYFCASSSGTSGGVDEQFFGPGTRLTVL.

V gene TRBV4-1 combines with J gene TRBJ2-7, with a weak D call TRBD2 (5 bases). V was shortened by 1 base and J by 2 bases, with 12 bases between the two germline ends. The CDR3 spans 15 residues. The germline V gene encodes CDR1 MGHRA and CDR2 YSYEKL. CDR3 DNA: TGCGCCAGCAGCCAAGGGAGGTTTCAGGCCTACGAGCAGTACTTC. Translated, it gives CASSQGRFQAYEQYF.

The V and J genes are TRBV12-3 or TRBV12-4 and TRBJ2-2; D is ambiguous. The CDR3 extends over 15 amino acids. Trimming left V 7 bases short and J 2 bases short, with 14 bases between. This CDR3 reads CASTPGSPNTGELFF. The CDR3 nucleotides are TGTGCCAGCACCCCCGGGTCGCCCAACACCGGGGAGCTGTTTTTT.

In this sample, this clonotype turned up a few times. CDR3 sequence reads: CASSEWAGLNTQYF. Here the CDR3 DNA reads TGTGCCAGCAGTGAATGGGCAGGTCTAAATACGCAGTATTTT. This chain uses TRBV25-1 with TRBJ2-3; D not resolved. Germline values: CDR1 MGHDK, CDR2 SYGVNS. The CDR3 covers 14 residues. V dropped 1 base and J dropped 7 bases, with 12 bases sitting between them.

This chain connects TRBV5-1 to TRBJ1-1; D gene ambiguous. The germline gives CDR1 SGHRS, CDR2 YFSETQ. The CDR3 extends over 15 amino acids. Trimming cost V 0 bases and J 0 bases, with 9 bases left between them. CDR3 in DNA: TGCGCCAGCAGCTTGGACAGACCCATGAACACTGAAGCTTTCTTT. Its protein is CASSLDRPMNTEAFF. The full variable domain, in which reference TRBV5-1 and TRBJ1-1 provide the parts outside the CDR3, is KAGVTQTPRYLIKTRGQQVTLSCSPISGHRSVSWYQQTPGQGLQFLFEYFSETQRNKGNFPGRFSGRQFSNSRSEMNVSTLELGDSALYLCASSLDRPMNTEAFFGQGTRLTVV.

The gene calls are TRBV7-9 and TRBJ2-5, with 7 positions matching TRBD1. Germline values: CDR1 SEHNR, CDR2 FQNEAQ (reference sequence). The CDR3 runs 15 residues. The V gene end was trimmed by 5 bases and the J gene end by 10 bases; junction bases not matched to a gene: 16. CDR3 sequence reads: CASSPFGQERLDQYF. The CDR3, as DNA: TGTGCCAGCAGCCCTTTTGGACAGGAAAGGCTGGACCAGTACTTC.

This chain links TRBV24-1 with TRBJ1-5, with 8 bases fitting TRBD1. The ends lost 2 bases at V and 2 bases at J; junction bases unmatched: 1. Germline loops: CDR1 KGHDR, CDR2 SFDVKD. The CDR3 loop spans 15 amino acids. The CDR3 sequence is CATSDSGQGNQPQHF. CDR3 bases: TGTGCCACCAGTGATTCGGGACAGGGCAATCAGCCCCAGCATTTT.

This clonotype was seen more than once but under ten times. The V gene is TRBV6-6, the J gene TRBJ2-7; TRBD1 agrees at 8 bases. Germline values: CDR1 MNHNY, CDR2 SVGAGI (reference sequence). J was trimmed by 6 bases and V by 6 bases; bases with no gene match: 13. The CDR3 consists of 15 residues. The DNA of the CDR3 is TGTGCCAGCAGCATAGGAAGTGGGACAGGAGCCGAGCAGTACTTC. Amino acids: CASSIGSGTGAEQYF.